What follows are 26 T cell receptor beta chains derived from one specimen sequenced in a study of T cell clonality in common variable immunodeficiency. Regarding the study as a whole: Reportedly, TCR beta sequences from common variable immunodeficiency showed fewer deletions and N-nucleotide insertions.

Produced via immunoSEQ multiplex PCR; TCRdb's table is partial and in-frame only. This sample has tens of thousands of clones and no singletons, with around 2% in the ten largest. Their target antigens are unknown. The material sequenced was peripheral blood mononuclear cells. Receptors originate from a human donor with common variable immunodeficiency.

In this sample, this clone turned up many times. The CDR3 end is not reached by the read, which stops 3 residues before it; the germline J gene fills it in. The chain has TRBV5-8 and TRBJ2-5; D may be TRBD1 or TRBD2 (6 bases each). The CDR3 is 15 residues long. V was shortened by 5 bases and J by 1 base, with 15 bases between the two germline ends. From germline, CDR1 is SGHTS and CDR2 YDEGEE. The chain's CDR3 is CASSSRQEGQETQYF. Incomplete CDR3 DNA: TGTGCCAGCAGTTCCCGACAGGAGGGCCAAGAGACC. Filled out from reference TRBV5-8 and TRBJ2-5, the complete variable domain reads EAGVTQSPTHLIKTRGQQATLRCSPISGHTSVYWYQQALGLGLQFLLWYDEGEERNRGNFPPRFSGRQFPNYSSELNVNALELEDSALYLCASSSRQEGQETQYFGPGTRLLVL.

Note on this clone: The CDR3 extends 3 residues past the end of the read, so its final part is completed from the germline J gene. The rearrangement joins TRBV2 to TRBJ1-2; D gene ambiguous. From germline, CDR1 is SNHLY and CDR2 FYNNEI. This CDR3 spans 13 amino acids. CDR3 sequence reads: CASRTSPGDGYTF. The sequenced CDR3 bases are TGTGCCAGCAGGACGTCTCCAGGAGACGGC.

This clone appeared many times. The CDR3 goes on 3 residues after the read ends, and that part is filled in from the germline J gene. This chain joins TRBV7-1 and TRBJ2-3; TRBD2 is a possible D gene (7 bases). TRBV7-1 is annotated as an ORF whose role is uncertain. V was pared by 3 bases and J by 2 bases, with 27 bases between. The CDR3 length is 20 residues. CDR3: CASSSYGTPRGGGVTDTQYF. The DNA read from the CDR3 is TGTGCCAGCAGCTCGTACGGGACACCAAGGGGAGGGGGGGTCACAGATACG.

This clone was detected ten times or more. The CDR3 end lies 3 residues beyond the end of the read and is filled in from the germline J gene. V gene TRBV6-1 combines with J gene TRBJ2-7, with D unresolved. The V and J ends lost 3 bases and 0 bases respectively, with 6 bases between them. Germline V gene lookup returns CDR1 MNHNS and CDR2 SASEGT. This CDR3 region has 13 residues. CDR3 bases read: TGTGCCAGCAGTGACAGGCACTCCTACGAG. Its protein product is CASSDRHSYE. The CDR3 reads in full as CASSDRHSYEQYF.

This clone was recorded many times. The read terminates 3 residues before the CDR3 end, so the remaining end is supplied by the germline J gene. This rearrangement joins TRBV19 to TRBJ1-6, with TRBD1 as a possible D gene (5 bases). The germline V gene encodes CDR1 LNHDA and CDR2 SQIVND (reference sequence). Trimming pared 3 bases from V and 7 bases from J, leaving 13 bases between. The length of the CDR3 is 15 residues. Incomplete CDR3 DNA: TGTGCCAGTAGTATCAGTCAGGGTCGGAATTCACCC. Its translation: CASSISQGRNSP. The CDR3, in full, reads CASSISQGRNSPLHF.

Many counts were recorded for this clone. The CDR3 spells CAWSVSGADSPLHF. The DNA read from the CDR3 is TGTGCCTGGAGTGTATCCGGTGCTGATTCACCC. The chain is built from TRBV30 and TRBJ1-6; D is unresolved. The read terminates 3 residues ahead of where the CDR3 ends, so the germline J gene completes it. The V gene lost 0 bases and the J gene lost 8 bases, with 11 bases spanning the gap. The CDR3 runs 14 residues. The V gene's germline CDR1 is GTSNPN and CDR2 SVGIG (reference sequence).

Regarding this clone: Read data end 3 residues before the CDR3 end; the end is taken from the germline J gene. This rearrangement joins TRBV10-2 to TRBJ2-5; TRBD1 matches 10 bases. The CDR3 spans 15 residues. V was clipped by 5 bases and J by 0 bases; unmatched bases: 3. The germline V gene encodes CDR1 WSHSY and CDR2 SAAADI. The CDR3 DNA, read in part, is TGCGCCAGCAGTCCGGGACAGGGGTACCAAGAGACC. Translating it yields CASSPGQGYQET. The complete CDR3 reads CASSPGQGYQETQYF.

CDR3 residues: CASSFRGNTEAFF. The sequenced part of the CDR3 DNA is TGTGCCAGCAGCTTTCGGGGAAACACTGAA. V gene TRBV7-6 combines with J gene TRBJ1-1; D gene ambiguous. The sequence runs out 3 residues before the end of the CDR3; the remainder is reconstructed from the germline J gene. CDR3 length: 13 residues. Trimming removed 3 bases from V and 2 bases from J, with 7 bases in between. CDR1 is SGHVS, CDR2 FNYEAQ, per germline.

This clone was observed many times. The read terminates 3 residues ahead of where the CDR3 ends, so the germline J gene completes it. This chain connects TRBV7-6 to TRBJ2-7, with D perhaps TRBD1 (5 bases). Deletions cut 1 base from V and 2 bases from J, with 12 bases between. The germline V gene has CDR1 SGHVS and CDR2 FNYEAQ. This CDR3 is 15 amino acids long. The sequenced CDR3 bases are TGTGCCAGCAGCTTAGGCTTTACAGGAACCTACGAG. It translates to CASSLGFTGTYE. The whole CDR3 protein is CASSLGFTGTYEQYF.

This clone has at least ten counts. The read ends 3 residues before the CDR3 terminus; that terminus is restored from the germline J gene. The chain has TRBV7-2 and TRBJ2-1; 7 bases are a match to TRBD2. The CDR3 sequence is 15 residues long. V was clipped by 1 base and J by 3 bases; unmatched bases: 3. The germline CDR1 and CDR2 sequences are SGHTA and FQGNSA. The CDR3 is CASSLVRGVYNEQFF. Partial CDR3 DNA: TGTGCCAGCAGCTTAGTACGGGGGGTCTACAATGAG.

This clone was counted at least ten times. The read is 3 residues too short to cover the CDR3 end, so that end is filled in from the germline J gene. V is TRBV19 and J is TRBJ2-1, with a weak D call TRBD1 (5 bases). This CDR3 contains 13 residues. The germline CDR1 and CDR2 sequences are LNHDA and SQIVND (reference sequence). V lost 3 bases to trimming and J lost 8 bases, with 11 bases between them. The part of the CDR3 DNA that was read is TGTGCCAGTAGTATTCCATGGGGCGATGAG. Residues: CASSIPWGDE. The full CDR3 sequence reads CASSIPWGDEQFF.

Regarding this clone: The read gets to within 3 residues of the CDR3 end, and the germline J gene fills in the rest. The rearrangement joins TRBV7-8 to TRBJ2-2; D remains unclear. V was cut by 5 bases and J by 7 bases, with 14 bases left in between. The germline gives CDR1 SGHVS, CDR2 FQNEAQ. This CDR3 region has 14 residues. The sequenced part of the CDR3 DNA is TGTGCCAGCAGCCCTCGGGTGGGTAGCGGGGAG. Translation gives CASSPRVGSGE. The full CDR3 is CASSPRVGSGELFF.

This clone was recorded at least ten times. The sequenced fragment ends 3 residues before the CDR3 boundary, so the rest is inferred from the germline J gene. This chain connects TRBV23-1 to TRBJ2-1; D is possibly TRBD1 (5 bases). TRBV23-1 is an ORF for which the function is uncertain. There are 17 residues in the CDR3. The ends were cut back, 1 base at V and 0 bases at J, with 13 bases in the middle. This CDR3 reads CASSQLCDRSSYNEQFF. CDR3 DNA (partial): TGCGCCAGCAGTCAATTATGTGACAGAAGCTCCTACAATGAG.

In its sample, this clone was seen many times. Read sequence stops 3 residues before the CDR3 end, and the germline J gene provides the missing end. The same CDR3 arises from other DNA sequences in this sample as well. This rearrangement joins TRBV5-1 to TRBJ2-3; D gene unclear. Germline V gene sequence: CDR1 SGHRS, CDR2 YFSETQ. V gave up 0 bases and J gave up 0 bases, with 14 bases separating them. The CDR3 is 17 residues long. CDR3 protein: CASSLELGATSTDTQYF. The sequenced part of the CDR3 DNA is TGCGCCAGCAGCTTGGAATTGGGCGCAACTAGCACAGATACG.

This clone was detected many times. The observed sequence ends 3 residues before the CDR3 terminus, with the missing tail filled in from the germline J gene. This chain uses TRBV7-7 with TRBJ2-5, with 8 bases matching TRBD1. V lost 4 bases and J lost 4; bases outside the gene matches: 2. Germline CDR1 reads SSHAT; CDR2 reads FNYEAQ (reference sequence). The CDR3 is 13 amino acids. The CDR3 sequence is CASSSDRGETQYF. The covered CDR3 bases are TGTGCCAGCAGCTCAGACAGGGGAGAGACC.

This clone showed up many times. The read finishes 3 residues shy of the CDR3 end, and the germline J gene is used to complete it. This sequence joins TRBV19 and TRBJ2-1, with TRBD2 identical over 11 bases. With V trimmed by 1 base and J by 7 bases, 6 bases remained unmatched. Germline CDR1 and CDR2: LNHDA and SQIVND (reference sequence). This CDR3 contains 16 residues. The CDR3 loop reads CASSIASGTSGNEQFF. CDR3 DNA (partial): TGTGCCAGTAGTATAGCGTCCGGGACTAGCGGTAATGAG.

This clone occurred many times. The read is 3 residues too short to cover the CDR3 end, so that end is filled in from the germline J gene. The gene calls are TRBV11-2 and TRBJ2-3; the D is unclear. The CDR3 extends over 14 amino acids. Trimming removed 5 bases at V and 1 base at J, with 10 bases between. Germline values: CDR1 SGHAT, CDR2 FQNNGV. The CDR3 bases that were read are TGTGCCAGCAGCCCAGGCACGGGCACAGATACG. Amino acids: CASSPGTGTDT. The whole CDR3 reads CASSPGTGTDTQYF.

Many counts were recorded for this clone. The sequenced fragment ends 3 residues before the CDR3 boundary, so the rest is inferred from the germline J gene. The V and J genes are TRBV20-1 and TRBJ2-5; 8 bases are a match to TRBD2. This CDR3 comprises 15 residues. The germline V gene encodes CDR1 DFQATT and CDR2 SNEGSKA (reference sequence). Trimming cost V 0 bases and J 2 bases; bases outside gene matches: 5. The part of the CDR3 DNA that was read is TGCAGTGCTAGAGAGTCCGGGGGGGTTCAAGAGACC. This translates into CSARESGGVQET. The entire CDR3 protein reads CSARESGGVQETQYF.

This clone has at least ten counts. Read sequence stops 3 residues before the CDR3 end, and the germline J gene provides the missing end. The chain combines TRBV7-2 with TRBJ1-2; D is perhaps TRBD1 (5 bases). Germline lookup yields CDR1 SGHTA and CDR2 FQGNSA. V was shortened by 7 bases and J by 3 bases, with 18 bases between the two germline ends. The CDR3 is 15 amino acids. CDR3 amino acids: CASTPMGPWDYGYTF. CDR3 bases read: TGTGCCAGCACCCCGATGGGGCCCTGGGACTATGGC.

This clone showed up many times. The CDR3 is cut off 3 residues early in the read; its end comes from the germline J gene. The V gene is TRBV19, the J gene TRBJ2-5, with TRBD2 matching 14 bases. Losses at the gene ends were 7 bases for V and 7 bases for J; bases not matched to a gene: 2. Looked up from germline, CDR1 is LNHDA and CDR2 is SQIVND (reference sequence). This CDR3 contains 13 residues. CDR3 region: CASKTSGGATQYF. CDR3 DNA, as far as it was read: TGTGCCAGTAAGACTAGCGGGGGGGCGACC.

This clone was recorded at least ten times. The CDR3 extends 3 residues past the end of the read, so its final part is completed from the germline J gene. The rearrangement joins TRBV7-8 to TRBJ2-5; TRBD1 is a possible D gene (6 bases). The germline V gene encodes CDR1 SGHVS and CDR2 FQNEAQ. V lost 8 bases and J lost 5, with 21 bases in between. This CDR3 has 15 amino acids. The CDR3 sequence: CASGQGGVPGETQYF. Partial CDR3 DNA: TGTGCCAGCGGCCAAGGGGGTGTACCCGGGGAGACC.

In its sample, this clone was seen many times. Read sequence stops 3 residues before the CDR3 end, and the germline J gene provides the missing end. This chain links TRBV7-9 with TRBJ1-3; unclear D gene. Germline CDR1 and CDR2: SEHNR and FQNEAQ (reference sequence). V lost 5 bases, J lost 0 bases, and 5 bases lay in between. This CDR3 has 13 residues. Partial CDR3 DNA: TGTGCCAGCAGCCCCCGCTCTGGAAACACC. As protein: CASSPRSGNT. The full CDR3 protein is CASSPRSGNTIYF.

Notes on this clone: With the read ending 3 residues before the CDR3 end, the germline J gene is used to fill in that end. The chain carries TRBV5-1 and TRBJ2-5; TRBD2 matches at 9 bases. This CDR3 region has 16 residues. V lost 1 base to trimming and J lost 1 base; unmatched junction nucleotides: 5. CDR1 is SGHRS, CDR2 YFSETQ, per germline. The covered CDR3 bases are TGCGCCAGCAGCTTGTACAGCGGGGGGTCCCAAGAGACC. The encoded protein is CASSLYSGGSQET. The full CDR3 protein reads CASSLYSGGSQETQYF.

This clone was seen at least ten times. The read halts 3 residues ahead of the CDR3 end, with the missing end drawn from the germline J gene. This chain links TRBV12-3 or TRBV12-4 with TRBJ2-1; no firm D call. This CDR3 contains 12 residues. The germline V and J ends were trimmed by 8 bases and 7 bases, with 12 bases remaining between them. CDR3 protein: CASCCLENEQFF. The covered CDR3 bases are TGTGCCAGCTGCTGTTTAGAGAATGAG.

This clone occurred many times. The sequence runs out 3 residues before the end of the CDR3; the remainder is reconstructed from the germline J gene. The genes are TRBV5-1 and TRBJ2-3; possibly TRBD2 for D (6 bases). The CDR3 length is 14 residues. The V and J ends lost 2 bases and 6 bases respectively, with 13 bases between them. Looked up from germline, CDR1 is SGHRS and CDR2 is YFSETQ. The chain's CDR3 is CASSLGTAVDTQYF. The CDR3 DNA, read in part, is TGCGCCAGCAGCTTAGGGACTGCCGTCGATACG.

This clone has at least ten counts. The CDR3 end lies 3 residues beyond the end of the read and is filled in from the germline J gene. The genes are TRBV6-1 and TRBJ2-6; D may be TRBD1 (6 bases). The germline CDR1 and CDR2 sequences are MNHNS and SASEGT. The CDR3 totals 18 residues. V lost 0 bases and J 0 bases, leaving 12 bases between the germline ends. The CDR3 is CASSEAPQGGSGANVLTF. The part of the CDR3 DNA that was read is TGTGCCAGCAGTGAAGCGCCACAGGGTGGCTCTGGGGCCAACGTC.